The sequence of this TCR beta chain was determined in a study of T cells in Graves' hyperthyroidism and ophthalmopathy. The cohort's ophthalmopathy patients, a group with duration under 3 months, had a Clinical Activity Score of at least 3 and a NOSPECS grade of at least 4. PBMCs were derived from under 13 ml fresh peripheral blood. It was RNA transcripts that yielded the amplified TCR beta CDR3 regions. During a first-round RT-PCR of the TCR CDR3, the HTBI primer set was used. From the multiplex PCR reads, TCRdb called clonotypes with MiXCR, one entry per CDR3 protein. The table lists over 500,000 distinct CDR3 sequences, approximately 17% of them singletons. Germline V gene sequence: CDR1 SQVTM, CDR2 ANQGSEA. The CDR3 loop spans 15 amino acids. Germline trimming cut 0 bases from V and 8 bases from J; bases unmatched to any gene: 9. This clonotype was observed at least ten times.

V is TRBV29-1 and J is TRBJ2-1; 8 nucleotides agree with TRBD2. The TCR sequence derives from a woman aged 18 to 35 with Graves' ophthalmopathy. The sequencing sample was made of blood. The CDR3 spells CSVEEPAGDLDEQFF. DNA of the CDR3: TGCAGCGTTGAAGAACCAGCGGGAGATTTGGATGAGCAGTTCTTC.